The 9 T cell receptor beta chains in this list originate from one sample, sequenced in a study of T-cell memory formation after mild COVID-19. TCRdb ran MiXCR on the 5' RACE reads and lists one entry per CDR3 protein. This repertoire shows approximately 260,000 distinct CDR3 sequences, about 15% found once; its top ten account for 3.5%. What was sequenced was PBMCs or a T cell subset sorted from them (not recorded which). The receptors come from a man aged 18 to 29 who had mild COVID-19 (a few samples of this study predate the infection). Cell type and time point are not known.

This clonotype was observed a few times. The chain is built from TRBV7-2 and TRBJ2-1, with 10 bases aligning to TRBD1. The germline gives CDR1 SGHTA, CDR2 FQGNSA. The length of the CDR3 is 15 residues. V shed 1 base and J 7 bases; nucleotides not matched to a gene: 4. CDR3 amino acids: CASSLGDRGQNEQFF. The CDR3, as DNA: TGTGCCAGCAGCTTAGGTGACAGGGGGCAAAATGAGCAGTTCTTC. The full variable domain, with the rest looked up from reference TRBV7-2 and TRBJ2-1, is GAGVSQSPSNKVTEKGKDVELRCDPISGHTALYWYRQSLGQGLEFLIYFQGNSAPDKSGLPSDRFSAERTGGSVSTLTIQRTQQEDSAVYLCASSLGDRGQNEQFFGPGTRLTVL.

The genes are TRBV12-3 or TRBV12-4 and TRBJ1-6; D unresolved. Trimming removed 5 bases from V and 6 bases from J, with 11 bases in between. The length of the CDR3 is 14 residues. Written as DNA, the CDR3 is TGTGCCAGCAGTCCCCGCGGTGGTAATTCACCCCTCCACTTT. This codes for CASSPRGGNSPLHF.

The rearrangement joins TRBV7-9 to TRBJ2-3; 12 nucleotides align to TRBD2. V was pared by 5 bases and J by 3 bases, with 9 bases of the junction left unmatched. The CDR3 extends over 17 amino acids. Germline V gene lookup returns CDR1 SEHNR and CDR2 FQNEAQ (reference sequence). CDR3 nucleotides: TGTGCCAGCAGCAGCGGACTAGCGGGATTGGGAACAGATACGCAGTATTTT. It translates to CASSSGLAGLGTDTQYF. Combining the CDR3 with reference TRBV7-9 and TRBJ2-3 gives the whole variable domain DTGVSQNPRHKITKRGQNVTFRCDPISEHNRLYWYRQTLGQGPEFLTYFQNEAQLEKSRLLSDRFSAERPKGSFSTLEIQRTEQGDSAMYLCASSSGLAGLGTDTQYFGPGTRLTVL.

This clonotype was detected only a few times. Sequence at one end of the junction differs from germline and may be a read error. V is TRBV9 and J is TRBJ1-1; TRBD1 might be the D (5 bases). In germline, CDR1 is SGDLS, CDR2 YYNGEE. CDR3 length equals 15 residues. The chain's CDR3 is CASSVGLGAPSEAFF. DNA of the CDR3: TGTGCCAGCAGCGTTGGTCTTGGGGCCCCTTCTGAGGCTTTCTTT.

V and J are TRBV6-6 and TRBJ2-3; the D call may be TRBD1 or TRBD2 (6 bases each). CDR3 length: 15 residues. Per the germline V gene, CDR1 is MNHNY and CDR2 is SVGAGI (reference sequence). Trimming shortened V by 2 bases and J by 5 bases, and 14 bases separated the two germline ends. The CDR3 nucleotides read TGTGCCAGCAGTTACCCCCAGGGGCGGGAAGATACGCAGTATTTT. The encoded protein is CASSYPQGREDTQYF.

J is TRBJ2-7 and V is TRBV7-3; no clear D gene. Germline V gene lookup returns CDR1 SGHTA and CDR2 FQGTGA. Trimming pared 2 bases from V and 3 bases from J, leaving 8 bases between. The CDR3 runs to 13 residues. The CDR3: CASSLSHGYEQYF. The CDR3 DNA follows: TGTGCCAGCAGCTTATCGCACGGCTACGAGCAGTACTTC.

CDR3 in DNA: TGTGCCAGCAGCCGCCCCGATCAGCCCCAGCATTTT. Amino acid sequence: CASSRPDQPQHF. The chain employs TRBV6-5 and TRBJ1-5, with D uncertain. The germline V and J ends were trimmed by 6 bases and 5 bases, with 8 bases remaining between them. Germline assignment: CDR1 MNHEY and CDR2 SVGAGI. The CDR3 has 12 amino acids.

The sample holds a few counts of this clonotype. The rearrangement uses TRBV29-1 and TRBJ1-1, with TRBD1 identical over 7 bases. The V gene's germline CDR1 is SQVTM and CDR2 ANQGSEA. This CDR3 has 13 residues. J was trimmed by 6 bases and V by 6 bases; bases with no gene match: 10. Written as DNA, the CDR3 is TGCAGCGTGGTTCAGGGGGGGTGGGCTGAAGCTTTCTTT. It codes for CSVVQGGWAEAFF. Looking up the rest from reference TRBV29-1 and TRBJ1-1 gives the full variable domain: SAVISQKPSRDICQRGTSLTIQCQVDSQVTMMFWYRQQPGQSLTLIATANQGSEATYESGFVIDKFPISRPNLTFSTLTVSNMSPEDSSIYLCSVVQGGWAEAFFGQGTRLTVV.

This clonotype was found many times. This rearrangement joins TRBV24-1 to TRBJ2-3; perhaps TRBD1 as D (5 bases). The germline V gene encodes CDR1 KGHDR and CDR2 SFDVKD. The CDR3 is 13 residues long. The germline V and J ends were trimmed by 4 bases and 3 bases, with 7 bases remaining between them. This CDR3 is CATSDPGTDTQYF. CDR3 in DNA: TGTGCCACCAGTGACCCAGGGACAGATACGCAGTATTTT.